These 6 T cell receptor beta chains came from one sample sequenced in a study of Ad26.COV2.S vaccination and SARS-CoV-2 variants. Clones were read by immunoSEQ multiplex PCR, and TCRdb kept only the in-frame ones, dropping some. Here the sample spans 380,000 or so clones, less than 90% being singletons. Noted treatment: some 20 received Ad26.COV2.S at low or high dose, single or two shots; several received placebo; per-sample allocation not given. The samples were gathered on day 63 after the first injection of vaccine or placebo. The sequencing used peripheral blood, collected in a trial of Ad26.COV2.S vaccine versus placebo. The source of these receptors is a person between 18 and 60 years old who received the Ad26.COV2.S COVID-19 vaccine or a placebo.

The CDR3 reads CASSSILTANYGYTF. The CDR3, as DNA: TGTGCCAGCAGCTCAATACTGACAGCTAACTATGGCTACACCTTC. The rearrangement uses TRBV5-5 and TRBJ1-2; possibly TRBD1 for D (5 bases). Per germline, CDR1 SGHKS and CDR2 YYEKEE (reference sequence). The CDR3 is 15 residues long. V shed 3 bases and J shed 0 bases, with 12 bases lying between them.

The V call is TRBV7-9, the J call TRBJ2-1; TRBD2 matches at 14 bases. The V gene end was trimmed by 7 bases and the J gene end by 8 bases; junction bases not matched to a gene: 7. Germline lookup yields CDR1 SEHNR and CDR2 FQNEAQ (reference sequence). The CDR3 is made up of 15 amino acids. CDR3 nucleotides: TGTGCCAGCACCGCGGGACTAGCGGGAGATGATGAGCAGTTCTTC. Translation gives CASTAGLAGDDEQFF.

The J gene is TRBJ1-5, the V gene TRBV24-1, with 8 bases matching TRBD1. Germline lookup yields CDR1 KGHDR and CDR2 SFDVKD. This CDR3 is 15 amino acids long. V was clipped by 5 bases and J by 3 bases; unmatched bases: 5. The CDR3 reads CATSGTGLNNQPQHF. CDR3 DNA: TGTGCCACCAGTGGGACAGGGCTAAACAATCAGCCCCAGCATTTT.

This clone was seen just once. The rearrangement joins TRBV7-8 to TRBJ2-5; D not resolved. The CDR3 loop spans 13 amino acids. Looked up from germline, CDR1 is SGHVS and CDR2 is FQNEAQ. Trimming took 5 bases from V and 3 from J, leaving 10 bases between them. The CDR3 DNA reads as TGTGCCAGCAGCCAAAGTGGGGAAGAGACCCAGTACTTC. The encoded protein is CASSQSGEETQYF.

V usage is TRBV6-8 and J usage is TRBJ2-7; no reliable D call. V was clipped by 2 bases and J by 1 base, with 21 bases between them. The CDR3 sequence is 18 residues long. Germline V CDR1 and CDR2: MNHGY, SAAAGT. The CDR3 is CASSYKRAGFNPSYEQYF. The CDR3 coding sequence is TGTGCCAGCAGTTACAAAAGGGCAGGCTTCAACCCATCCTACGAGCAGTACTTC.

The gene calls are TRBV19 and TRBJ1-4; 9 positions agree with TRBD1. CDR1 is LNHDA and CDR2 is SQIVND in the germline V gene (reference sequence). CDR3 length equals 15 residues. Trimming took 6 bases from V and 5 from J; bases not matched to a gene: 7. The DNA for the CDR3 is TGTGCCAGTAGAAGGAACGACAGGGGGAATGAAAAACTGTTTTTT. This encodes CASRRNDRGNEKLFF.